A selection of T cell receptor beta chains follows, all from one sample in a study of T cells in Graves' hyperthyroidism and ophthalmopathy. MiXCR, applied by TCRdb to the multiplex PCR reads, yields one record per CDR3 protein. The sample carries 640,000 or so distinct CDR3 sequences, roughly 14% recorded once. The sequenced sample was blood. Every receptor here comes from a middle-aged woman with Graves' ophthalmopathy. Each CDR3 is given with its conserved first and last residue. Fields, in order: D gene, V gene, clone size, J gene, CDR3 protein, CDR3 DNA. A D gene is named only where the DNA matches it firmly. Expanded clones are given a class, and other clones once, few, many or no size at all.

-	TRBV2	few	TRBJ1-5	CASSVAGPYSNQPQHF	TGTGCCAGCAGTGTAGCAGGGCCATATAGCAATCAGCCCCAGCATTTT
-	TRBV30	few	TRBJ1-1	CAWSVGTGNTEAFF	TGTGCCTGGAGTGTTGGGACGGGAAACACTGAAGCTTTCTTT
-	TRBV6-5	many	TRBJ2-2	CASSYVQYTGELFF	TGTGCCAGCAGTTACGTCCAGTACACCGGGGAGCTGTTTTTT
TRBD1	TRBV24-1	many	TRBJ2-6	CATSVGGQDYSGANVLTF	TGTGCCACCAGTGTGGGGGGACAGGACTACTCTGGGGCCAACGTCCTGACTTTC
-	TRBV19	many	TRBJ1-5	CASSIVAVNQPQHF	TGTGCCAGTAGTATAGTCGCAGTAAATCAGCCCCAGCATTTT
TRBD2	TRBV24-1	many	TRBJ2-5	CATSGTSGKETQYF	TGTGCCACCTCTGGGACTAGCGGGAAAGAGACCCAGTACTTC
TRBD1	TRBV5-1	many	TRBJ1-5	CASSLGDRGQPQHF	TGCGCCAGCAGCTTGGGGGACAGGGGACAGCCCCAGCATTTT
TRBD1	TRBV20-1	-	TRBJ1-5	CSARTRDRGRGQPQHF	TGCAGTGCTAGAACCCGGGACAGGGGGCGCGGTCAGCCCCAGCATTTT
-	TRBV7-2	few	TRBJ2-4	CASSLSVNNIQYF	TGTGCCAGCAGCTTATCTGTAAACAACATTCAGTACTTC
-	TRBV7-3	-	TRBJ2-2	CASSPNTGELLF	TGTGCCAGCAGCCCGAACACCGGGGAGCTGCTTTTT
TRBD2	TRBV15	-	TRBJ2-7	CATKASGRYEQYF	TGTGCCACCAAGGCTAGCGGGAGGTACGAGCAGTACTTC
-	TRBV6-2/TRBV6-3	many	TRBJ2-7	CASSDFSGRTYEQYF	TGTGCCAGCAGTGACTTTAGCGGACGGACCTACGAGCAGTACTTC
-	TRBV9	many	TRBJ2-7	CASSVDPGHQSYEQYF	TGTGCCAGCAGCGTTGATCCGGGACACCAAAGTTACGAGCAGTACTTC
-	TRBV2	-	TRBJ1-5	CASKAGDVGQPQHF	TGTGCCAGCAAGGCAGGGGATGTCGGTCAGCCCCAGCATTTT
-	TRBV10-3	many	TRBJ1-1	CAINESGRNTEAFF	TGTGCCATCAATGAGTCGGGGAGGAACACTGAAGCTTTCTTT
TRBD2	TRBV6-1	-	TRBJ2-2	CASRITAGVNTGELFF	TGTGCCAGCAGGATAACAGCGGGGGTGAACACCGGGGAGCTGTTTTTT
-	TRBV10-3	many	TRBJ1-1	CAIVRGEDTEAFF	TGTGCCATCGTCAGGGGAGAGGACACTGAAGCTTTCTTT
-	TRBV28	many	TRBJ2-1	CASSLRSVGATSSYNEQFF	TGTGCCAGCAGTTTGAGATCAGTTGGAGCGACAAGCTCCTACAATGAGCAGTTCTTC
-	TRBV15	many	TRBJ1-5	CATSRDSGYQPQHF	TGTGCCACCAGCAGAGATTCAGGGTATCAGCCCCAGCATTTT
-	TRBV19	many	TRBJ1-1	CASSIDQALNTEAFF	TGTGCCAGTAGTATAGATCAAGCGCTGAACACTGAAGCTTTCTTT
-	TRBV6-2/TRBV6-3	many	TRBJ2-7	CASSNSAEQYF	TGTGCCAGCAGTAACTCCGCTGAGCAGTACTTC
-	TRBV19	many	TRBJ1-1	CASRPVGHSNTEAFF	TGTGCCAGTAGGCCGGTCGGGCACTCGAACACTGAAGCTTTCTTT
TRBD1	TRBV7-9	many	TRBJ2-5	CASSQFRSGGQETQYF	TGTGCCAGCAGCCAATTTCGATCAGGGGGCCAAGAGACCCAGTACTTC
-	TRBV6-1	many	TRBJ1-3	CASSWGGEGNTIYF	TGTGCCAGCAGCTGGGGGGGTGAGGGAAACACCATATATTTT
-	TRBV7-9	many	TRBJ2-5	CASSSRAETQYF	TGTGCCAGCAGCTCGAGGGCTGAGACCCAGTACTTC
-	TRBV6-1	many	TRBJ1-1	CASSGGRTNTEAFF	TGTGCCAGCAGTGGGGGGAGGACGAACACTGAAGCTTTCTTT
-	TRBV28	-	TRBJ2-5	CASSLPAKKTQYF	TGTGCCAGCAGCCTCCCCGCCAAGAAAACCCAGTACTTC
-	TRBV6-1	few	TRBJ1-2	CASSRGGHYGYTF	TGTGCCAGCAGTCGCGGGGGGCACTATGGCTACACCTTC
-	TRBV7-2	-	TRBJ2-4	CASSLVMGDIQYF	TGTGCCAGCAGCTTAGTTATGGGCGACATTCAGTACTTC
TRBD1	TRBV30	-	TRBJ1-5	CAWSADRDGQPQHF	TGTGCCTGGAGTGCAGACAGGGATGGGCAGCCCCAGCATTTT
-	TRBV5-1	many	TRBJ2-7	CASSWAAGRYEQYF	TGCGCCAGCAGCTGGGCGGCAGGGAGGTACGAGCAGTACTTC
TRBD2	TRBV20-1	many	TRBJ2-7	CSATNSGRGYEQYF	TGCAGTGCAACTAACAGCGGGAGAGGCTACGAGCAGTACTTC
-	TRBV20-1	many	TRBJ1-5	CSARNRIGSQPQHF	TGCAGTGCTAGGAATAGGATAGGTAGTCAGCCCCAGCATTTT
TRBD1	TRBV28	many	TRBJ2-5	CASSLGQGGSQETQYF	TGTGCCAGCAGTTTGGGACAGGGAGGGTCACAAGAGACCCAGTACTTC
-	TRBV28	-	TRBJ2-2	CASSLGNMGHPGELFF	TGTGCCAGCAGCTTGGGCAATATGGGGCACCCCGGGGAGCTGTTTTTT
TRBD2	TRBV6-5	many	TRBJ2-7	CASSYGLAGAGLYEQYF	TGTGCCAGCAGTTACGGACTAGCGGGAGCCGGCCTCTACGAGCAGTACTTC
TRBD1	TRBV7-2	few	TRBJ2-7	CASSRRGQGGYEQYF	TGTGCCAGCAGCCGGAGGGGACAGGGTGGCTACGAGCAGTACTTC
-	TRBV12-3/TRBV12-4	-	TRBJ2-7	CASSLTTSWYEQYF	TGTGCCAGCAGTTTAACCACTAGCTGGTACGAGCAGTACTTC
TRBD1	TRBV6-5	many	TRBJ2-7	CASRTGQGSYEQYF	TGTGCCAGCAGGACGGGACAGGGTAGCTACGAGCAGTACTTC
TRBD2	TRBV15	-	TRBJ2-1	CATSSEEAGGYNEQFF	TGTGCCACCAGCAGTGAAGAGGCGGGAGGGTACAATGAGCAGTTCTTC
-	TRBV6-1	many	TRBJ1-2	CASTNPTKGYTF	TGTGCCAGCACTAATCCGACGAAAGGCTACACCTTC
-	TRBV4-1	many	TRBJ1-1	CASSQDEGSVIEAFF	TGCGCCAGCAGCCAAGATGAGGGCTCGGTAATCGAAGCTTTCTTT
-	TRBV4-3	many	TRBJ1-1	CASSPRAGGTEAFF	TGCGCCAGCAGCCCAAGGGCGGGGGGTACTGAAGCTTTCTTT
TRBD1	TRBV7-9	-	TRBJ2-7	CASSLAGTGGNEQYF	TGTGCCAGCAGCCTCGCCGGGACAGGGGGCAACGAGCAGTACTTC
-	TRBV6-1	-	TRBJ2-3	CASSVDQVTDTQYF	TGTGCGAGCAGTGTGGACCAGGTCACAGATACGCAGTATTTT
-	TRBV20-1	many	TRBJ1-1	CSTSRTEAFF	TGCAGTACTAGTCGCACTGAAGCTTTCTTT